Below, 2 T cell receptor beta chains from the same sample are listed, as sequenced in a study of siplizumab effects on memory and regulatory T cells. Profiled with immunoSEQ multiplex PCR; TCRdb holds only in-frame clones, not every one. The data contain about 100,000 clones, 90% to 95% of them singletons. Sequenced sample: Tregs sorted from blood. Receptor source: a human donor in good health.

The CDR3 sequence: CASSVHRDSLQETQYF. CDR3 in DNA: TGTGCCAGCAGCGTGCACCGGGACAGTTTACAAGAGACCCAGTACTTC. The rearrangement uses TRBV9 and TRBJ2-5, with TRBD1 identical over 7 bases. This CDR3 has 16 residues. Trimming took 2 bases from V and 2 from J; bases not matched to a gene: 9. Germline CDR1 is SGDLS and CDR2 is YYNGEE. The full variable domain, rest sourced from reference TRBV9 and TRBJ2-5, is DSGVTQTPKHLITATGQRVTLRCSPRSGDLSVYWYQQSLDQGLQFLIQYYNGEERAKGNILERFSAQQFPDLHSELNLSSLELGDSALYFCASSVHRDSLQETQYFGPGTRLLVL.

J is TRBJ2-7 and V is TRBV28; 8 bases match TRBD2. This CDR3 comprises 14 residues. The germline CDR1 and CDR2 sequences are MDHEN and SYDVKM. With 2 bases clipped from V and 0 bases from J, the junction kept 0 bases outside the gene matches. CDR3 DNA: TGTGCCAGCAGTTTAGCGGGAGGCTCCTACGAGCAGTACTTC. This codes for CASSLAGGSYEQYF.